A selection of T cell receptor beta chains follows, all from one sample in a study of T cells in narcolepsy. Clones were read by immunoSEQ multiplex PCR, and TCRdb kept only the in-frame ones, dropping some. The top ten hold 0.83% of the sample, which has tens of thousands of clones, about 90% seen once. The sequenced sample consisted of CD45RA- memory CD4+ T cells from PBMCs. The receptors derive from a human donor with narcolepsy. CDR3s include the opening cysteine and the closing phenylalanine or tryptophan. The D gene is left open where the match is weak. The size entry is marked missing in some rows and otherwise reads once, few, many or a size class.

d_call | j_call | v_call | clone_size | cdr3_nt | cdr3_aa
TRBD2 | TRBJ2-7 | TRBV7-2 | once | TGTGCCAGCAGCTTAGGAGGGACTAGCCTGTACGAGCAGTACTTC | CASSLGGTSLYEQYF
NA | TRBJ1-6 | TRBV6-6 | once | TGTGCCAGCAGTTGGAGTCCGGATAATTCACCCCTCCACTTT | CASSWSPDNSPLHF
NA | TRBJ2-4 | TRBV5-4 | once | TGTGCCAGCAGCTTGCCCGGGCAGGGAAACATTCAGTACTTC | CASSLPGQGNIQYF
TRBD1 | TRBJ1-4 | TRBV28 | NA | TGTGCCAGCAGTCGGACAGGGTCTAATGAAAAACTGTTTTTT | CASSRTGSNEKLFF
TRBD2 | TRBJ2-1 | TRBV5-6 | NA | TGTGCCAGCAGCGCTCTGTCGGGACTAGCGGGTAGCTCCTACAATGAGCAGTTCTTC | CASSALSGLAGSSYNEQFF
TRBD1 | TRBJ2-1 | TRBV6-5 | NA | TGTGCCAGCAGTTACTCCGGAGCCGGGACAGTCCCCCCGTTCTTC | CASSYSGAGTVPPFF
TRBD1 | TRBJ2-7 | TRBV28 | NA | TGTGCCAGCAGCCTAACAGGGGGTTTCCACGAGCAGTACTTC | CASSLTGGFHEQYF
TRBD1 | TRBJ2-7 | TRBV6-5 | NA | TGTGCCAGCAGTCACCGACAGGGGTTGGGCGAGCAGTACTTC | CASSHRQGLGEQYF
NA | TRBJ1-1 | TRBV2 | NA | TGTGCCAGCACCTTCCAGGGTTCTGCCACTGAAGCTTTCTTT | CASTFQGSATEAFF
NA | TRBJ1-5 | TRBV7-2 | NA | TGTGCCAGCAGCGCCTCAGGGAATCAGCCCCAGCATTTT | CASSASGNQPQHF
NA | TRBJ1-2 | TRBV5-4 | few | TGTGCCAGCAGCTCTGCCCAAGAATTGGATGGCTACACCTTC | CASSSAQELDGYTF
NA | TRBJ1-1 | TRBV28 | NA | TGTGCCAGCAGCTCCGATGGGGGGAACACTGAAGCTTTCTTT | CASSSDGGNTEAFF
NA | TRBJ2-1 | TRBV7-2 | NA | TGTGCCAGCAGCTTAAGGCGGGGGCCCTTGGTCGAGCAGTTCTTC | CASSLRRGPLVEQFF
NA | TRBJ2-1 | TRBV12-5 | NA | TGTGCTAGTGGTTTGCAGCAGGACCCCTACAATGAGCAGTTCTTC | CASGLQQDPYNEQFF
NA | TRBJ1-4 | TRBV28 | medium-sized | TGTGCCAGCAGTGAGACAGGAGGTCCAACTAATGAAAAACTGTTTTTT | CASSETGGPTNEKLFF
NA | TRBJ1-5 | TRBV7-8 | NA | TGTGCCAGCAGCTTAGTCGCGGGGGCCAGCAATCAGCCCCAGCATTTT | CASSLVAGASNQPQHF
NA | TRBJ2-1 | TRBV2 | NA | TGTGCCAGCAGCCCCCAGGTCCGTGAGCAGTTCTTC | CASSPQVREQFF
NA | TRBJ2-1 | TRBV12-5 | few | TGTGCTAGTGGTCTTTGGGGATGGGAGCAGTTCTTC | CASGLWGWEQFF
NA | TRBJ1-1 | TRBV4-3 | few | TGCGCCAGCAGCCAAGACCGGACAGTCGGGCAGATTGAAGCTTTCTTT | CASSQDRTVGQIEAFF
TRBD1 | TRBJ2-6 | TRBV7-9 | NA | TGTGCCAGCAGCCTACGGACAGGGGTGATCTCTGGGGCCAACGTCCTGACTTTC | CASSLRTGVISGANVLTF
NA | TRBJ1-3 | TRBV30 | NA | TGTGCCTGGAGCGACGAGACAGGCCGAAACACCATATATTTT | CAWSDETGRNTIYF
TRBD1 | TRBJ2-7 | TRBV4-3 | NA | TGCGCCAGCAGCCAACGGACAGGAAAATACGAGCAGTACTTC | CASSQRTGKYEQYF
NA | TRBJ2-7 | TRBV9 | NA | TGTGCCAGCAGCGCTACAGGCCCAGGGGCCTACGAGCAGTACTTC | CASSATGPGAYEQYF
TRBD2 | TRBJ2-5 | TRBV30 | NA | TGTGCCTGGAGTGTATGGGGGAGGGCCTCACGGGAGACCCAGTACTTC | CAWSVWGRASRETQYF
NA | TRBJ1-1 | TRBV9 | NA | TGTGCCAGCAGCCCGGGGACACCTCATAACACTGAAGCTTTCTTT | CASSPGTPHNTEAFF
NA | TRBJ1-1 | TRBV6-1 | once | TGTGCCAGCAAGCAGATCACTGAAGCTTTCTTT | CASKQITEAFF
NA | TRBJ1-1 | TRBV11-3 | NA | TGTGCCAGCAGCTTAAATCGTGGGATGAACACTGAAGCTTTCTTT | CASSLNRGMNTEAFF
TRBD1 | TRBJ1-5 | TRBV9 | NA | TGTGCCAGCGGACAGGGGGCGAATAGCAATCAGCCCCAGCATTTT | CASGQGANSNQPQHF
NA | TRBJ1-2 | TRBV28 | NA | TGTGCCAGCAGTTTAGGGGGGGTAGCTAACTATGGCTACACCTTC | CASSLGGVANYGYTF
NA | TRBJ2-7 | TRBV15 | NA | TGTGCCACCAGCAGAGAGGGGGCCCGCCGCGAGCAGTACTTC | CATSREGARREQYF
NA | TRBJ2-3 | TRBV12-5 | NA | TGTGCTAGTGGCCCGGGACAAATGAGCACAGATACGCAGTATTTT | CASGPGQMSTDTQYF
NA | TRBJ2-7 | TRBV2 | few | TGTGCCAGCAGTAAGGAACAGTACGAGCAGTACTTC | CASSKEQYEQYF
TRBD2 | TRBJ2-7 | TRBV5-1 | once | TGCGCCAGCAGCCCCAATAGCGGGAGGGCCCACGAGCAGTACTTC | CASSPNSGRAHEQYF
TRBD1 | TRBJ1-2 | TRBV5-1 | NA | TGCGCCAGCAGCTTGGGTCCCGGGGACAGTGGCTACACCTTC | CASSLGPGDSGYTF
TRBD1 | TRBJ1-3 | TRBV28 | NA | TGTGCCAGCAGTTCCCTCAGGGGGCCCTCTGGAAACACCATATATTTT | CASSSLRGPSGNTIYF
NA | TRBJ2-1 | TRBV27 | NA | TGTGCCAGCAGTTTAATTCCCCTGACATCCAACTACAATGAGCAGTTCTTC | CASSLIPLTSNYNEQFF
NA | TRBJ2-1 | TRBV6-4 | few | TGTGCCAGCAGCGTTAGCGGAGAGGCCGATGAGCAGTTCTTC | CASSVSGEADEQFF
NA | TRBJ2-2 | TRBV29-1 | NA | TGCAGCGCCCTTGGTCAGACTAACACCGGGGAGCTGTTTTTT | CSALGQTNTGELFF
NA | TRBJ1-6 | TRBV7-2 | NA | TGTGCCAGCAGTTACCTCGGGGCAGGGGAATCACCCCTCCACTTT | CASSYLGAGESPLHF
TRBD2 | TRBJ2-5 | TRBV5-6 | NA | TGTGCCAGCAGCTTGGGACTCTGGGTACTAGCGGGAGAGGGAGAGACCCAGTACTTC | CASSLGLWVLAGEGETQYF
TRBD1 | TRBJ1-1 | TRBV18 | NA | TGTGCCAGCTCACCACCGGGGACAGGGGGCCCGAACACTGAAGCTTTCTTT | CASSPPGTGGPNTEAFF
NA | TRBJ1-6 | TRBV18 | few | TGTGCCAGCTCGGACCTGGAGGGGTCACCCCTCCACTTT | CASSDLEGSPLHF
TRBD2 | TRBJ2-1 | TRBV15 | NA | TGTGCCACCAGCAGAGATACTATCGGACTAGCGGGATCCTACAATGAGCAGTTCTTC | CATSRDTIGLAGSYNEQFF